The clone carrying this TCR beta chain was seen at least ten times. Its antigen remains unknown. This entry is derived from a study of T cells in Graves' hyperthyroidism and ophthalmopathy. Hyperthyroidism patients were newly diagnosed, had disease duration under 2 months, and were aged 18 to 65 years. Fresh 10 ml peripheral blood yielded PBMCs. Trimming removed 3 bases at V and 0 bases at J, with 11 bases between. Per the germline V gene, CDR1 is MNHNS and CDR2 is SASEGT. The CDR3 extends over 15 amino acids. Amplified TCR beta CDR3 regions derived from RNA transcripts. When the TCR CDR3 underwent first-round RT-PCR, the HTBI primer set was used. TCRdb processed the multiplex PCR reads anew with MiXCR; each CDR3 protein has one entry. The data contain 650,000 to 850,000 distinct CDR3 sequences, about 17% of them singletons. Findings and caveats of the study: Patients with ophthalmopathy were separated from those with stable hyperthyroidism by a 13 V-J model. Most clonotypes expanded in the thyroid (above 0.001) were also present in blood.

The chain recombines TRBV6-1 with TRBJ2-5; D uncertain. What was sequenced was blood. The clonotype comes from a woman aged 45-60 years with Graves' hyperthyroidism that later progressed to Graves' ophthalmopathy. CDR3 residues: CASSDEATYQETQYF. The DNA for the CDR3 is TGTGCCAGCAGTGATGAGGCAACGTACCAAGAGACCCAGTACTTC.